This entry features one TCR beta chain sequence. Its antigen is not known. The data were obtained in a study of radiation and T cells in renal cell carcinoma. Points from the study as a whole: Baseline intratumoral clonotype presence is unknown without pretreatment biopsies.

TCRdb keeps only in-frame clones here, not all; method: immunoSEQ multiplex PCR. The table includes about 130,000 clones, roughly 90% detected once. The germline CDR1 and CDR2 sequences are WNHNN and SYGVQD (reference sequence). The CDR3 totals 13 residues. V lost 11 bases and J 0 bases, leaving 10 bases between the germline ends. Time point indicated: baseline pretreatment blood. Treatment defined: 15 Gy SBRT to primary tumor, nephrectomy 4 weeks later. The sample here was blood, taken from a patient whose treatment included radiotherapy and nephrectomy. The sequence was collected from a woman aged 45-59 years with renal cell carcinoma. The chain uses TRBV10-1 and TRBJ2-2; D is possibly TRBD1 (6 bases). The CDR3 DNA follows: TGCGCCTCCGGGACACCGAACACCGGGGAGCTGTTTTTT. Protein product: CASGTPNTGELFF.